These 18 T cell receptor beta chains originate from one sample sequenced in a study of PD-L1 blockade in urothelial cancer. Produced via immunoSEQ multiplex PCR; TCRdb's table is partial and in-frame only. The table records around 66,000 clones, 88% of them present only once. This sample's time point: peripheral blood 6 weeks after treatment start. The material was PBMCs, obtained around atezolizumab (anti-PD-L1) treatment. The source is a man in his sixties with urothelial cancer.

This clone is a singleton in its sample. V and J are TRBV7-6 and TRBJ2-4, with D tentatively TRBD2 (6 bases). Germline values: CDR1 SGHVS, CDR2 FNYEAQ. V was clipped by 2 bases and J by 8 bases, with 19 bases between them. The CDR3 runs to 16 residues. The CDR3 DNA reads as TGTGCCAGCAGCTTACAGATGGGAGCTTGGGGGGACATTCAGTACTTC. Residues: CASSLQMGAWGDIQYF.

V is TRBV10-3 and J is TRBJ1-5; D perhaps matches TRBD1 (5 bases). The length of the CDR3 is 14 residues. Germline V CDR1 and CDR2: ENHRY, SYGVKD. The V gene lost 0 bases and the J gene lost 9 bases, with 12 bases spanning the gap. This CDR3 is CAISESGGLGPQHF. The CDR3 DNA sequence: TGTGCCATCAGTGAGTCCGGGGGATTGGGGCCCCAGCATTTT.

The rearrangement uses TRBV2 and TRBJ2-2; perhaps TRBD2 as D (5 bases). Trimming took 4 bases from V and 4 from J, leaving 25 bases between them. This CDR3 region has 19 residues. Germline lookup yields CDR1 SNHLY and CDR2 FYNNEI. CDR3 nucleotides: TGTGCCAGCAGTGTGGGAAGGCTAGCCGCGGGCTACTCCACCGGGGAGCTGTTTTTT. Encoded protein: CASSVGRLAAGYSTGELFF.

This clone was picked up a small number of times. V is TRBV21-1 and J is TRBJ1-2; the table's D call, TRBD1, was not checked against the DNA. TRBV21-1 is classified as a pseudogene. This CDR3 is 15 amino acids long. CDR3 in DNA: TGTGCCAGCAGCAAAAACCCGGGACACAACTATGGCTACACCTTC. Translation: CASSKNPGHNYGYTF.

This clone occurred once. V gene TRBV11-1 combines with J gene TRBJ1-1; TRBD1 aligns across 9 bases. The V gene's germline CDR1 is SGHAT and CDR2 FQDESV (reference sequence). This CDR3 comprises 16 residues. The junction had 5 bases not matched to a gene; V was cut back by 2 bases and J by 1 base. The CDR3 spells CASSLSTGGPNTEAFF. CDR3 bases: TGTGCCAGCAGCTTATCGACAGGGGGTCCGAACACTGAAGCTTTCTTT.

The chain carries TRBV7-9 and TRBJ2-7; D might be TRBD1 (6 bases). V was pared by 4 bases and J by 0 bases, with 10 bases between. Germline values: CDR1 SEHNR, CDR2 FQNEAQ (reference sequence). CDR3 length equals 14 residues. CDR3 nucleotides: TGTGCCAGCAGCTCCAGGGGAAACTCCTACGAGCAGTACTTC. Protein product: CASSSRGNSYEQYF.

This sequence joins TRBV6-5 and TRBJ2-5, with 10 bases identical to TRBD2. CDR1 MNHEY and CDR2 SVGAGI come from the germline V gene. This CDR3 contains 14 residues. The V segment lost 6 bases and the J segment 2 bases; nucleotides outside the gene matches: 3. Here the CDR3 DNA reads TGTGCCAGCAGGGGGACTAGCGAACAAGAGACCCAGTACTTC. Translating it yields CASRGTSEQETQYF.

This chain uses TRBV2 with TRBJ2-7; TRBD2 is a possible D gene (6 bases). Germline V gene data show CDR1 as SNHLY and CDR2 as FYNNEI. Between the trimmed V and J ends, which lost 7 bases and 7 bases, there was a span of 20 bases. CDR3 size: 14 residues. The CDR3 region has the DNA TGTGCCAGCATCCCGGGAGTAGATAGGCGGGAGCAGTACTTC. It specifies CASIPGVDRREQYF. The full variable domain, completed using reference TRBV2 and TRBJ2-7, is EPEVTQTPSHQVTQMGQEVILRCVPISNHLYFYWYRQILGQKVEFLVSFYNNEISEKSEIFDDQFSVERPDGSNFTLKIRSTKLEDSAMYFCASIPGVDRREQYFGPGTRLTVT.

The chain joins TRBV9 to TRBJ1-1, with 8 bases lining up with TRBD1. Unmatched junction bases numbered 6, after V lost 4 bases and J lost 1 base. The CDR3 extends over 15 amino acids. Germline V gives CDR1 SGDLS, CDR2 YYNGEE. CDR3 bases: TGTGCCAGCAGCACCCGGGACAGGAAGAACACTGAAGCTTTCTTT. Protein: CASSTRDRKNTEAFF.

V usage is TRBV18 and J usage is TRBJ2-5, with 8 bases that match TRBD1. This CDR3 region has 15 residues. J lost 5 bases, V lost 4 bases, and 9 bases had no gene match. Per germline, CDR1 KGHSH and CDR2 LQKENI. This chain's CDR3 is CASSRLRGRGETQYF. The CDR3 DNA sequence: TGTGCCAGCTCACGGCTCAGGGGGCGCGGGGAGACCCAGTACTTC.

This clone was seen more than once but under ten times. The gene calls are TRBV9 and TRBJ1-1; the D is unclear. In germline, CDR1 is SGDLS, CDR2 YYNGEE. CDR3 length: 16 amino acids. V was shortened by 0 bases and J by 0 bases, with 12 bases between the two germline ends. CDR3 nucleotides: TGTGCCAGCAGCGTAGAGATGGGAGGCTTGAACACTGAAGCTTTCTTT. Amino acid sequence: CASSVEMGGLNTEAFF.

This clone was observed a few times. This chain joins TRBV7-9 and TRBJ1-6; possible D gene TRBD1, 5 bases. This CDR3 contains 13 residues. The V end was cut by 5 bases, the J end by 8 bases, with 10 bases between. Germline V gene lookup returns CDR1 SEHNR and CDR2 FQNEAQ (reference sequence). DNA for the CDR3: TGTGCCAGCAGCCAAGGGGCTTATTCACCCCTCCACTTT. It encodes CASSQGAYSPLHF.

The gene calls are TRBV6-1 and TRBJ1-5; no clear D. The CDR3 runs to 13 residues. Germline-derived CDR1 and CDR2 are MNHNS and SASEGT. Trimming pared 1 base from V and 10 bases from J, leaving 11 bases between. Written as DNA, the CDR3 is TGTGCCAGCAGTGAAGACGGGATGAGACCCCAGCATTTT. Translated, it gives CASSEDGMRPQHF.

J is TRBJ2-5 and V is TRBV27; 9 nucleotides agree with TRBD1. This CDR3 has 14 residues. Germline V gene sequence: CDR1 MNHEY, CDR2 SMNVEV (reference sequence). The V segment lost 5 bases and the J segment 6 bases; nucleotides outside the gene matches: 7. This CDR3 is CASSPWDRAKTQYF. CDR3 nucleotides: TGTGCCAGCAGTCCTTGGGACAGGGCAAAGACCCAGTACTTC.

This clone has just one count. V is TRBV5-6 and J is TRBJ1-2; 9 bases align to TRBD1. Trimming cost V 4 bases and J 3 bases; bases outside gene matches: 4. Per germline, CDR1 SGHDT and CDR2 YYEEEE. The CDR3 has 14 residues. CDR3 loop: CASSRDRVDYGYTF. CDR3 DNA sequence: TGTGCCAGCAGCCGGGACAGGGTGGACTATGGCTACACCTTC.

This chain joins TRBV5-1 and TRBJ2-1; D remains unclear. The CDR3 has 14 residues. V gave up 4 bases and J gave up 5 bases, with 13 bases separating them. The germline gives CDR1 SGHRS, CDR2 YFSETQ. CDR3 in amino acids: CASSPLRVNNEQFF. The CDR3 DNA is TGCGCCAGCAGCCCGTTACGGGTAAACAATGAGCAGTTCTTC.

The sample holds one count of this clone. The CDR3 is CATLRDRDEKLFF. The CDR3 DNA is TGTGCCACACTCCGGGACAGGGATGAAAAACTGTTTTTT. The chain couples TRBV6-6 to TRBJ1-4; TRBD1 matches 9 bases. This CDR3 has 13 residues. Germline CDR1 reads MNHNY; CDR2 reads SVGAGI (reference sequence). Trimming removed 10 bases from V and 6 bases from J; junction bases left unmatched: 6.

The CDR3 DNA follows: TGCGCCAGCAGCGTTGGACAGCGTTCCTCTAATGAGCAGTTCTTC. Translation gives CASSVGQRSSNEQFF. The chain recombines TRBV5-1 with TRBJ2-1; tentative D call: TRBD1 (6 bases). The CDR3 covers 15 residues. V was trimmed by 4 bases and J by 7 bases, leaving 18 bases between them. Germline V lookup: CDR1 SGHRS, CDR2 YFSETQ. Variable domain in full (rest from reference TRBV5-1 and TRBJ2-1): KAGVTQTPRYLIKTRGQQVTLSCSPISGHRSVSWYQQTPGQGLQFLFEYFSETQRNKGNFPGRFSGRQFSNSRSEMNVSTLELGDSALYLCASSVGQRSSNEQFFGPGTRLTVL.